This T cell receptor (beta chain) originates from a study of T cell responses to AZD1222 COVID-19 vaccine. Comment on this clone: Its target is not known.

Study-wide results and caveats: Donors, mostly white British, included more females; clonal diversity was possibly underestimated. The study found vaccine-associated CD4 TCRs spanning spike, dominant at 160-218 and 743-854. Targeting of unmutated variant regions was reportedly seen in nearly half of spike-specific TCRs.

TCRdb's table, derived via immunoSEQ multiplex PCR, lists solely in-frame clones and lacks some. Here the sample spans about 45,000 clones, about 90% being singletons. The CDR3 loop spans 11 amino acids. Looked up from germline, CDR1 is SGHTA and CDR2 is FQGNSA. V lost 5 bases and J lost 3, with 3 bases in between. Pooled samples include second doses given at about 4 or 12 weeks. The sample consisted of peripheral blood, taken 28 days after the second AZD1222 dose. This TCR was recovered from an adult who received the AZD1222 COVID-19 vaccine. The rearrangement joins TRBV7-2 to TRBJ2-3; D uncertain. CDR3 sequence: CASSLTDTQYF. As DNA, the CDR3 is TGTGCCAGCAGCCTTACAGATACGCAGTATTTT.